This entry lists 29 T cell receptor beta chains sequenced from one sample in a study of blood T cells in healthy people across ages. Next came a second PCR, run for about 7 to 12 cycles, which used a sample-barcoded 5' primer along with a J-beta primer mix. One entry per CDR3 protein results from TCRdb running MiXCR on the 5' RACE reads. In the table there are around 800,000 distinct CDR3 sequences, under 45% of which are singletons. The sequenced sample consisted of blood. These receptors all stem from a man aged 55 to 70 in good health.

The rearrangement links TRBV12-5 to TRBJ2-3; 10 nucleotides agree with TRBD2. J gave up 0 bases and V 5 bases, and 11 bases lay outside the gene matches. CDR1 is LGHNT, CDR2 FRNRAP, per germline. The CDR3 is made up of 18 amino acids. CDR3 DNA sequence: TGTGCTAGTGGTCCCCGGGTAGCGGGGGGCTCTAGCACAGATACGCAGTATTTT. Translation: CASGPRVAGGSSTDTQYF.

The J gene is TRBJ1-4, the V gene TRBV6-6, with D perhaps TRBD1 (5 bases). V dropped 0 bases and J dropped 3 bases, with 14 bases sitting between them. The CDR3 runs to 17 residues. Germline loops: CDR1 MNHNY, CDR2 SVGAGI (reference sequence). The CDR3 is CASSYSNQGISNEKLFF. CDR3 sequence (DNA): TGTGCCAGCAGTTACTCGAACCAGGGAATTTCTAATGAAAAACTGTTTTTT.

The chain couples TRBV5-5 to TRBJ2-1; possibly TRBD2 for D (6 bases). The V and J ends lost 4 bases and 4 bases respectively, with 12 bases between them. Germline loops: CDR1 SGHKS, CDR2 YYEKEE (reference sequence). This CDR3 region has 14 residues. The CDR3 nucleotides are TGTGCCAGCAGCCCTTGGGGGGAGTACAATGAGCAGTTCTTC. Encoded protein: CASSPWGEYNEQFF.

This clonotype was found a few times. The CDR3 loop reads CASSQEWRNTGELFF. CDR3 sequence (DNA): TGCGCCAGCAGCCAAGAGTGGCGAAACACCGGGGAGCTGTTTTTT. This chain joins TRBV4-1 and TRBJ2-2; D unresolved. The CDR3 contains 15 residues. The germline V and J ends were trimmed by 0 bases and 2 bases, with 7 bases remaining between them. CDR1 is MGHRA and CDR2 is YSYEKL in the germline V gene.

CDR3 sequence: CASSLTGYSYNEQFF. The CDR3 DNA reads as TGTGCCAGCAGCTTAACAGGATACTCCTACAATGAGCAGTTCTTC. J is TRBJ2-1 and V is TRBV7-3; no clear D gene. The V end was cut by 0 bases, the J end by 0 bases, with 6 bases between. CDR3 size: 15 residues. The germline gives CDR1 SGHTA, CDR2 FQGTGA.

Only a few counts were recorded for this clonotype. This chain joins TRBV10-3 and TRBJ1-2; D is unresolved. Germline V lookup: CDR1 ENHRY, CDR2 SYGVKD. V was cut by 7 bases and J by 3 bases, with 24 bases left in between. The CDR3 is made up of 17 amino acids. The CDR3 sequence: CAIKAATRTVVHYGYTF. The DNA of the CDR3 is TGTGCCATCAAGGCGGCTACCCGGACGGTGGTACACTATGGCTACACCTTC.

In its sample, this clonotype was seen a few times. The chain employs TRBV7-2 and TRBJ2-1; D is uncertain. Germline V gene lookup returns CDR1 SGHTA and CDR2 FQGNSA. V was cut by 5 bases and J by 4 bases, with 21 bases left in between. The CDR3 covers 17 residues. CDR3 sequence reads: CASSPTRRYNVYNEQFF. The DNA of the CDR3 is TGTGCCAGCAGCCCAACCCGCAGGTACAATGTGTACAATGAGCAGTTCTTC.

This clonotype came up once. The chain has TRBV7-9 and TRBJ1-1, with D perhaps TRBD1 (6 bases). The CDR3 is made up of 14 amino acids. V was pared by 5 bases and J by 5 bases, with 15 bases between. Germline values: CDR1 SEHNR, CDR2 FQNEAQ (reference sequence). Written as DNA, the CDR3 is TGTGCCAGCAGCGGGACATCAGGGTGGACTGAAGCTTTCTTT. It codes for CASSGTSGWTEAFF.

On this clonotype itself: A much larger clonotype is one base distant, so this may be a read error. The chain recombines TRBV28 with TRBJ1-2; 11 bases match TRBD1. Germline trimming cut 6 bases from V and 7 bases from J; bases unmatched to any gene: 10. This CDR3 has 15 residues. Germline CDR1 MDHEN, CDR2 SYDVKM. The CDR3 sequence is CASSPRTGGLCGYTF. The CDR3 DNA reads as TGTGCCAGCAGCCCGAGGACAGGGGGCCTCTGTGGCTACACCTTC.

In its sample, this clonotype was seen a few times. The chain uses TRBV27 and TRBJ2-7; TRBD1 aligns across 8 bases. V gave up 4 bases and J gave up 4 bases; unmatched junction bases: 15. The CDR3 consists of 17 residues. CDR1 and CDR2 (germline): MNHEY, SMNVEV (reference sequence). The CDR3 DNA reads TGTGCCAGCAGTTCCTATATCCCTCAGGGGGCTGGGTACGAGCAGTACTTC. Translating it yields CASSSYIPQGAGYEQYF.

Ten or more counts support this clonotype. The chain couples TRBV4-1 to TRBJ2-1, with TRBD1 matching over 7 bases. The V segment lost 3 bases and the J segment 4 bases; nucleotides outside the gene matches: 9. The CDR3 loop spans 16 amino acids. Germline CDR1 reads MGHRA; CDR2 reads YSYEKL. CDR3 nucleotide sequence: TGCGCCAGCAGCCAGACCGGGACAGACAAGTACAATGAGCAGTTCTTC. Translation gives CASSQTGTDKYNEQFF.

There are a few counts of this clonotype. The chain employs TRBV6-6 and TRBJ2-3, with 13 positions matching TRBD2. The junction had 5 bases not matched to a gene; V was cut back by 6 bases and J by 2 bases. The CDR3 runs 16 residues. Looked up from germline, CDR1 is MNHNY and CDR2 is SVGAGI (reference sequence). This CDR3 is CASRLGLAGNTDTQYF. The CDR3 DNA reads TGTGCCAGCAGATTGGGACTAGCGGGGAACACAGATACGCAGTATTTT.

The chain uses TRBV20-1 and TRBJ2-3; possibly TRBD2 for D (5 bases). Germline V CDR1 and CDR2: DFQATT, SNEGSKA (reference sequence). Trimming stripped 2 bases from V and 0 bases from J, with 12 bases between. This CDR3 has 15 residues. This chain's CDR3 is CSARFLAGSTDTQYF. CDR3 nucleotides: TGCAGTGCTAGATTTCTTGCGGGTAGCACAGATACGCAGTATTTT.

At least ten counts were recorded for this clonotype. The chain is built from TRBV15 and TRBJ2-1; 9 nucleotides match TRBD1. The CDR3 runs 17 residues. The trim removed 0 bases at V and 7 bases at J, leaving 10 bases unmatched. Germline assignment: CDR1 LNHNV and CDR2 YYDKDF (reference sequence). The chain's CDR3 is CATSREVLGQGLNEQFF. Written as DNA, the CDR3 is TGTGCCACCAGCAGAGAAGTACTGGGACAGGGCCTGAATGAGCAGTTCTTC.

This clonotype was detected only once. This clone may be a read error of a much larger clone one base away. V is TRBV2 and J is TRBJ2-1; D might be TRBD1 or TRBD2, each matching 5 bases. The germline V gene encodes CDR1 SNHLY and CDR2 FYNNEI. The CDR3 length is 13 residues. V lost 5 bases to trimming and J lost 13 bases, with 18 bases between them. The CDR3 sequence is CASSYGGQETQFF. The CDR3 coding sequence is TGTGCCAGCAGTTATGGAGGACAAGAGACCCAGTTCTTC.

V usage is TRBV20-1 and J usage is TRBJ2-1; tentative D call: TRBD1 (6 bases). Trimming cost V 7 bases and J 4 bases, with 17 bases left between them. In germline, CDR1 is DFQATT, CDR2 SNEGSKA (reference sequence). The CDR3 is 14 amino acids. The CDR3 DNA is TGCAGTGATGCCCACCGGGACATATACAATGAGCAGTTCTTC. Amino acid sequence: CSDAHRDIYNEQFF.

CDR3 protein: CATMGTGGIEQYF. The CDR3 DNA reads TGTGCCACAATGGGGACAGGGGGCATCGAGCAGTACTTC. V and J are TRBV2 and TRBJ2-4; TRBD1 matches at 12 bases. The closer fit of TRBJ2-7 to the DNA end suggests the J call may be wrong. Germline V gene data show CDR1 as SNHLY and CDR2 as FYNNEI. CDR3 length: 13 amino acids.

This clonotype was found once. The CDR3 coding sequence is TGCGCCAGCAGCTCGGTAGCGGGGAAAGATACGCAGTATTTT. Translating gives CASSSVAGKDTQYF. The V gene is TRBV5-1, the J gene TRBJ2-3, with 8 bases aligning to TRBD2. CDR3 length: 14 residues. Germline V gives CDR1 SGHRS, CDR2 YFSETQ. V lost 3 bases and J lost 5; bases outside the gene matches: 5.

V gene TRBV3-1 combines with J gene TRBJ2-7; 9 bases map to TRBD1. The CDR3 has 19 amino acids. Germline V gene sequence: CDR1 LGHDT, CDR2 YNNKEL (reference sequence). V lost 1 base to trimming and J lost 7 bases; unmatched junction nucleotides: 20. In DNA, the CDR3 is TGTGCCAGCAGCCAAGTTTTAAGGACGAGTAGGGACAGGGCCTTTGAGCAGTACTTC. Translating gives CASSQVLRTSRDRAFEQYF.

This clonotype was found a few times. The chain carries TRBV2 and TRBJ2-5, with TRBD2 as a possible D gene (6 bases). This CDR3 contains 15 residues. The V end lost 4 bases, the J end lost 2 bases, and 14 bases lay between the germline ends. Germline lookup yields CDR1 SNHLY and CDR2 FYNNEI. CDR3 protein: CASSVQRVPQETQYF. The CDR3 region has the DNA TGTGCCAGCAGTGTCCAGCGGGTTCCACAAGAGACCCAGTACTTC.

As regards this clonotype: One base away lies a much larger clone, so this may be a sequencing read error. The chain has TRBV7-9 and TRBJ2-5; tentative D call: TRBD2 (5 bases). The CDR3 consists of 14 residues. CDR1 is SEHNR and CDR2 is FQNEAQ in the germline V gene (reference sequence). CDR3 sequence: CASNLGRDQETQYF. CDR3 DNA sequence: TGTGCCAGCAACTTAGGGCGGGACCAAGAGACCCAGTACTTC.

The V gene is TRBV7-8, the J gene TRBJ2-1; D is uncertain. The CDR3 has 14 residues. Per germline, CDR1 SGHVS and CDR2 FQNEAQ. The germline V and J ends were trimmed by 5 bases and 0 bases, with 8 bases remaining between them. CDR3 residues: CASSRGFSYNEQFF. CDR3 in DNA: TGTGCCAGCAGCCGCGGATTCTCCTACAATGAGCAGTTCTTC.

In its sample, this clonotype was seen once. This chain uses TRBV11-2 with TRBJ2-1; 7 bases match TRBD2. The V gene's germline CDR1 is SGHAT and CDR2 FQNNGV. The CDR3 consists of 14 residues. With V trimmed by 1 base and J by 8 bases, 5 bases remained unmatched. The CDR3 region has the DNA TGTGCCAGCAGCTTAGGGACTAGTAACTATGAGCAGTTCTTC. Its protein is CASSLGTSNYEQFF.

This chain uses TRBV20-1 with TRBJ2-5; TRBD1 or TRBD2 may be the D gene (5 bases each). V was shortened by 1 base and J by 5 bases, with 14 bases between the two germline ends. Germline V gene sequence: CDR1 DFQATT, CDR2 SNEGSKA (reference sequence). The CDR3 totals 14 residues. For the CDR3, the DNA is TGCAGTGCTAGAGGGGGACCTTCGACCGAGACCCAGTACTTC. It specifies CSARGGPSTETQYF.

V and J are TRBV28 and TRBJ2-6; TRBD1 matches 10 bases. The CDR3 is made up of 16 amino acids. Trimming removed 9 bases from V and 0 bases from J; junction bases left unmatched: 5. Looked up from germline, CDR1 is MDHEN and CDR2 is SYDVKM. The CDR3 DNA is TGTGCCAGTGGACAGGGGGTTTACTCTGGGGCCAACGTCCTGACTTTC. It translates to CASGQGVYSGANVLTF.

The chain uses TRBV5-1 and TRBJ2-5, with TRBD1 matching 8 bases. The junction had 13 bases not matched to a gene; V was cut back by 0 bases and J by 3 bases. CDR1 SGHRS and CDR2 YFSETQ come from the germline V gene. CDR3 length: 18 residues. Here the CDR3 reads CASSLDMWTGLSKETQYF. Written as DNA, the CDR3 is TGCGCCAGCAGCTTGGATATGTGGACAGGGTTGTCGAAAGAGACCCAGTACTTC.

The rearrangement uses TRBV27 and TRBJ2-3; D might be TRBD2 (6 bases). Germline lookup yields CDR1 MNHEY and CDR2 SMNVEV (reference sequence). There are 17 residues in the CDR3. V was pared by 5 bases and J by 0 bases, with 18 bases between. CDR3 in amino acids: CASSRAGTSASTDTQYF. The CDR3 DNA is TGTGCCAGCAGTCGGGCCGGGACTTCCGCTAGCACAGATACGCAGTATTTT.

The chain couples TRBV21-1 to TRBJ2-1; whether TRBD1, the table's D call, matches the DNA was not checked. TRBV21-1 is marked as a pseudogene. The CDR3 is made up of 11 amino acids. CDR3 protein: CAGTGDYEQFF. CDR3 in DNA: TGTGCCGGGACAGGGGACTACGAGCAGTTCTTC.

The chain combines TRBV10-3 with TRBJ1-4; D is possibly TRBD1 (6 bases). V lost 5 bases to trimming and J lost 3 bases, with 19 bases between them. The germline V gene has CDR1 ENHRY and CDR2 SYGVKD. This CDR3 comprises 17 residues. CDR3 sequence (DNA): TGTGCCATCAGTTCAGGGACATCGGCCGGGGCTAATGAAAAACTGTTTTTT. It translates to CAISSGTSAGANEKLFF.